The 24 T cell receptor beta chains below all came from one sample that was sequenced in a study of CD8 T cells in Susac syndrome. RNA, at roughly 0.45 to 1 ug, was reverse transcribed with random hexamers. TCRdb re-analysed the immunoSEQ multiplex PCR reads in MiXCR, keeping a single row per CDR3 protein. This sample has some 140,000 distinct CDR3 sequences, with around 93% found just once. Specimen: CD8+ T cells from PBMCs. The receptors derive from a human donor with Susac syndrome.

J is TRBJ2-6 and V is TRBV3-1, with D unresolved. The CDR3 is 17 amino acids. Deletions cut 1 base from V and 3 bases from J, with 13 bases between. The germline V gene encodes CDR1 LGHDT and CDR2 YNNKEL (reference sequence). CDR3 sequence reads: CASSQGYGEGGANVLTF. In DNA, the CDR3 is TGTGCCAGCAGCCAAGGTTATGGGGAAGGTGGGGCCAACGTCCTGACTTTC.

CDR3 sequence (DNA): TGTGCCAGTAGTCTATCGGCGGGAGCACCAGATACGCAGTATTTT. Amino acids: CASSLSAGAPDTQYF. This sequence joins TRBV19 and TRBJ2-3; 7 bases are shared with TRBD2. This CDR3 region has 15 residues. With 5 bases clipped from V and 4 bases from J, the junction kept 9 bases outside the gene matches. Germline CDR1 LNHDA, CDR2 SQIVND (reference sequence).

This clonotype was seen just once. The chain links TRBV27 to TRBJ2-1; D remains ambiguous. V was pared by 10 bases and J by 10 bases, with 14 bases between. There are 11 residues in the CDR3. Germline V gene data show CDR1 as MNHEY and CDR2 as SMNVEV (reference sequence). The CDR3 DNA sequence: TGTGCCATCCTACTACATGGAGAGCAGTTCTTC. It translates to CAILLHGEQFF.

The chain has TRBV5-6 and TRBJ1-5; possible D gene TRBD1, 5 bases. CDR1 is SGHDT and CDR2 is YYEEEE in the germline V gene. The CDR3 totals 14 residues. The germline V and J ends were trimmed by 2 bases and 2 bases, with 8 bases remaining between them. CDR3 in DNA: TGTGCCAGCAGCTTTTGGGGGGGCAATCAGCCCCAGCATTTT. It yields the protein CASSFWGGNQPQHF.

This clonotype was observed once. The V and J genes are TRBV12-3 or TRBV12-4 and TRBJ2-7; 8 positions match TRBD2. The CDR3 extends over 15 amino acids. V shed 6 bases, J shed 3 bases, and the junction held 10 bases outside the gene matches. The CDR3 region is CASSHLNGRDYEQYF. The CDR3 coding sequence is TGTGCCAGCAGCCACCTCAACGGGAGGGACTACGAGCAGTACTTC.

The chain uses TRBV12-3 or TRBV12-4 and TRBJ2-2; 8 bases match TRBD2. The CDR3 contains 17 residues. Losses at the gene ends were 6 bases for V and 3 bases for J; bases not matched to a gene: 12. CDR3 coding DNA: TGTGCCAGCAGCCTCCTGGGACTAGTTTATGACACCGGGGAGCTGTTTTTT. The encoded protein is CASSLLGLVYDTGELFF.

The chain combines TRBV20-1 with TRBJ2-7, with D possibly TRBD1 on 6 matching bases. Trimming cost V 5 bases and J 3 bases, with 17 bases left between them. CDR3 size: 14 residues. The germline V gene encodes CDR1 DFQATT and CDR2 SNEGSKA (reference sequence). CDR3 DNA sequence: TGCAGTGCTGGTGACAGGTCGTCGGGCTACGAGCAGTACTTC. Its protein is CSAGDRSSGYEQYF.

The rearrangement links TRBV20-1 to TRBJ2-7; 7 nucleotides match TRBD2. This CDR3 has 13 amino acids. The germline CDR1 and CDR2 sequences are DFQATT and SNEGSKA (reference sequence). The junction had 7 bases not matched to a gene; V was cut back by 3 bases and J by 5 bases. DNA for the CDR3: TGCAGTGCTAGTTGGCGGGAGAACCACGAGCAGTACTTC. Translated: CSASWRENHEQYF.

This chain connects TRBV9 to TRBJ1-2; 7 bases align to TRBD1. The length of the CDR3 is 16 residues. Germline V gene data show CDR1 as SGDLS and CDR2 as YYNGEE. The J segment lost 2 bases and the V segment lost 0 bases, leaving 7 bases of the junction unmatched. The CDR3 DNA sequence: TGTGCCAGCAGCGTAGCCGGGCAGGGGGTAAACTATGGCTACACCTTC. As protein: CASSVAGQGVNYGYTF.

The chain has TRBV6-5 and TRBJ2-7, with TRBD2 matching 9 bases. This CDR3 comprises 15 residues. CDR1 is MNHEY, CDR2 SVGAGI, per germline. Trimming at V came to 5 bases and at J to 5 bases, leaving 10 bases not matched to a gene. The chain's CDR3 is CASSPSGTALDEQYF. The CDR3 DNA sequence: TGTGCCAGCAGTCCTAGCGGGACCGCCTTGGACGAGCAGTACTTC.

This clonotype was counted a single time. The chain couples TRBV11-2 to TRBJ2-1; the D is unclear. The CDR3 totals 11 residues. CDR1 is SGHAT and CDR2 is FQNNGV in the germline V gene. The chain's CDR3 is CAIRIGNEQFF. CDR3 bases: TGTGCAATTCGAATAGGTAATGAGCAGTTCTTC.

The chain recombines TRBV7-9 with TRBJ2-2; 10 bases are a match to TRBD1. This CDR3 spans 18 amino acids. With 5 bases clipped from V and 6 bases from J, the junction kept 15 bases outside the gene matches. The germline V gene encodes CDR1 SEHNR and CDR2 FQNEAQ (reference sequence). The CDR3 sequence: CASSTPGQGPKGAGELFF. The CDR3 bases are TGTGCCAGCAGCACTCCGGGACAGGGGCCAAAGGGTGCCGGGGAGCTGTTTTTT.

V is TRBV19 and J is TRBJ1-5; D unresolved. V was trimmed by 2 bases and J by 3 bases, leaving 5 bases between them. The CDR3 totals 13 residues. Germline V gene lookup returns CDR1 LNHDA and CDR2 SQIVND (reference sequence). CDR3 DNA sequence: TGTGCCAGTAGTATACAGTACAATCAGCCCCAGCATTTT. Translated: CASSIQYNQPQHF.

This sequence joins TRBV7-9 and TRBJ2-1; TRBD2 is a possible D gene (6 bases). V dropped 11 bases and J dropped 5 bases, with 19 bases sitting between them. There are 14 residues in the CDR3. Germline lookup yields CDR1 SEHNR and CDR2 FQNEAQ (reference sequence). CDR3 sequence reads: CAYLPGVVNNEQFF. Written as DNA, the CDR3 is TGTGCCTATCTTCCGGGAGTGGTGAACAATGAGCAGTTCTTC.

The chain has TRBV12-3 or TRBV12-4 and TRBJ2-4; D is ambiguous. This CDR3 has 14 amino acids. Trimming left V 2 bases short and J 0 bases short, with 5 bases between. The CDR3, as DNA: TGTGCCAGCAGTTTATTCTCAGCCAAAAACATTCAGTACTTC. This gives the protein CASSLFSAKNIQYF.

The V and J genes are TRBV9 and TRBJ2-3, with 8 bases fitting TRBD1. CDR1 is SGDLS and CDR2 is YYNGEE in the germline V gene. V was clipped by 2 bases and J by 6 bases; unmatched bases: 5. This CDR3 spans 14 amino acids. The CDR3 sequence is CASSVSGGVDTQYF. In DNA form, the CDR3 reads TGTGCCAGCAGCGTGTCAGGGGGCGTGGATACGCAGTATTTT.

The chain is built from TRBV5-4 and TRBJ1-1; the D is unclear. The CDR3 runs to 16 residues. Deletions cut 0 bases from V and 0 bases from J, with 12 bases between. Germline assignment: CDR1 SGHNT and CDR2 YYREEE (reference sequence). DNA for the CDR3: TGTGCCAGCAGCTTGGCCCCGTCGACGGTGAACACTGAAGCTTTCTTT. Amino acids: CASSLAPSTVNTEAFF.

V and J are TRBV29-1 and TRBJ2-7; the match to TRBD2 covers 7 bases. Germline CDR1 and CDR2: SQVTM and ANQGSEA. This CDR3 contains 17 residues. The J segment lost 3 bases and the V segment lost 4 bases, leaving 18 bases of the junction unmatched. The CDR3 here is CSVGLGGFESVVYEQYF. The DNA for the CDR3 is TGCAGCGTTGGTCTGGGGGGGTTTGAGTCAGTGGTCTACGAGCAGTACTTC.

DNA for the CDR3: TGTGCCAGCAGCCAAGAGTATCGGGTGGACCATCAGCCCCAGCATTTT. Its protein product is CASSQEYRVDHQPQHF. The chain has TRBV3-1 and TRBJ1-5; D call uncertain. V lost 0 bases and J lost 5, with 14 bases in between. The CDR3 is 16 residues long. The germline V gene encodes CDR1 LGHDT and CDR2 YNNKEL (reference sequence).

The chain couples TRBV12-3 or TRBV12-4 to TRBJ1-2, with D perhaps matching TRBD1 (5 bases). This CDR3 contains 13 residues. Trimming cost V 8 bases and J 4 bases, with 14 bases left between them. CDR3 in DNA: TGTGCCAGCGATAGAGGCGGGGGCTATGGCTACACCTTC. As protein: CASDRGGGYGYTF.

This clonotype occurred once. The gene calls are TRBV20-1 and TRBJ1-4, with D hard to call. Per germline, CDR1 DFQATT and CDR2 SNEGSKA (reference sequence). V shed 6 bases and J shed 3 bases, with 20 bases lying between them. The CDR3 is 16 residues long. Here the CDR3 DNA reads TGCAGTGCCCTTGGCGGCCCCGGATATGCTAATGAAAAACTGTTTTTT. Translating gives CSALGGPGYANEKLFF.

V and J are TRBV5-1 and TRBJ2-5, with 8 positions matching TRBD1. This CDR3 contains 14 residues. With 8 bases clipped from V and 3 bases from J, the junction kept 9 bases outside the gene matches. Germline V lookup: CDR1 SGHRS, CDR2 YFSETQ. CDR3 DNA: TGCGCCAGTGATAGGGGACAGGATGAAGAGACCCAGTACTTC. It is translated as CASDRGQDEETQYF.

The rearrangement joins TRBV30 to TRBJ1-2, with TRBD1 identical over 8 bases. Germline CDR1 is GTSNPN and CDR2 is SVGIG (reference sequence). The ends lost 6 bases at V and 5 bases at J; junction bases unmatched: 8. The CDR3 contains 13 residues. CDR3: CACLTGAHYGYTF. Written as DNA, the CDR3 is TGTGCCTGCCTGACAGGGGCGCATTATGGCTACACCTTC. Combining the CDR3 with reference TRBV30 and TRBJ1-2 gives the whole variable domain SQTIHQWPATLVQPVGSPLSLECTVEGTSNPNLYWYRQAAGRGLQLLFYSVGIGQISSEVPQNLSASRPQDRQFILSSKKLLLSDSGFYLCACLTGAHYGYTFGSGTRLTVV.

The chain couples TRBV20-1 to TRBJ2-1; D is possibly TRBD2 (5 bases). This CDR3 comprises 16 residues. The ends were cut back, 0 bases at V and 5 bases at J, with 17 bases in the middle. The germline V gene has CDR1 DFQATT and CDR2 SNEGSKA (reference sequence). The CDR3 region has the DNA TGCAGTGCTAGAGACGTCGGAGGTAGAGTCAACAATGAGCAGTTCTTC. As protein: CSARDVGGRVNNEQFF.